Presented here are 4 T cell receptor beta chains from one specimen sequenced in a study of regulatory T cells in long-lasting Graves disease. iRepertoire HTBI primers and Arm-PCR of CDR3 regions built TCR beta libraries. TCRdb processed the multiplex PCR reads anew with MiXCR; each CDR3 protein has one entry. Here the sample spans around 400,000 distinct CDR3 sequences, around a quarter being singletons. Regarding time point: persistent/refractory GD, antithyroid drugs over 5 years with positive TRAb. From RNA extracted from PBMCs, the TCR library was made. The starting material was peripheral blood mononuclear cells (PBMCs), obtained when the disease was refractory, from a patient treated with antithyroid drugs. These receptors came from a female donor with Graves disease.

This clonotype was counted ten times or more. The chain has TRBV12-5 and TRBJ1-1, with D uncertain. Trimming shortened V by 1 base and J by 7 bases, and 16 bases separated the two germline ends. Germline V lookup: CDR1 LGHNT, CDR2 FRNRAP. This CDR3 comprises 15 residues. The CDR3 region has the DNA TGTGCTAGTGGTTTGGGGTTGGCGGGGATCGGTGAAGCTTTCTTT. Its translation: CASGLGLAGIGEAFF.

The chain links TRBV10-3 to TRBJ1-1; no firm D call. Trimming cost V 9 bases and J 0 bases, with 11 bases left between them. The CDR3 runs 13 residues. Germline V lookup: CDR1 ENHRY, CDR2 SYGVKD. The CDR3 coding sequence is TGTGCCATAGGAGGGCAGTTGAACACTGAAGCTTTCTTT. Its translation: CAIGGQLNTEAFF.

V usage is TRBV9 and J usage is TRBJ2-2; tentatively, D is TRBD1 (6 bases). The CDR3 covers 13 residues. Germline CDR1 and CDR2: SGDLS and YYNGEE. The germline V and J ends were trimmed by 3 bases and 7 bases, with 10 bases remaining between them. This CDR3 reads CASSGAGDGELFF. The CDR3 nucleotides are TGTGCCAGCAGCGGGGCAGGGGACGGGGAGCTGTTTTTT.

The chain has TRBV2 and TRBJ2-7, with 8 nucleotides matching TRBD2. CDR3 length equals 14 residues. V was clipped by 6 bases and J by 3 bases; unmatched bases: 7. CDR1 is SNHLY and CDR2 is FYNNEI in the germline V gene. The CDR3 sequence: CASRGGLGHYEQYF. The CDR3 nucleotides are TGTGCCAGCAGGGGGGGACTAGGCCACTACGAGCAGTACTTC.